The 3 T cell receptor beta chains reported below all come from one sample, sequenced in a study of metastatic and nonmetastatic thyroid tumors. TCRdb re-called clones from the PCR reads using MiXCR. The sample has almost 35,000 clones; 16% are singletons. All patients reached thyroid surgery having received no treatment beforehand. The sample was blood. Receptors were obtained from a female donor with papillary thyroid cancer or a benign thyroid nodule (not recorded which). Some clones in this sample may be carry-over from other donors' samples.

The rearrangement joins TRBV11-2 to TRBJ2-1, with 10 bases that match TRBD2. Germline-derived CDR1 and CDR2 are SGHAT and FQNNGV. The ends lost 0 bases at V and 8 bases at J; junction bases unmatched: 7. The CDR3 totals 16 residues. In DNA, the CDR3 is TGTGCCAGCAGCTTAGATAGCGGGGGGATTTTCTATGAGCAGTTCTTC. It specifies CASSLDSGGIFYEQFF.

This clone was recorded at least ten times. This sequence joins TRBV30 and TRBJ1-5, with unresolved D. The CDR3 totals 14 residues. Germline V lookup: CDR1 GTSNPN, CDR2 SVGIG (reference sequence). The germline V and J ends were trimmed by 1 base and 1 base, with 8 bases remaining between them. The CDR3 is CAWSGLGSNQPQHF. For the CDR3, the DNA is TGTGCCTGGAGTGGGCTAGGGAGCAATCAGCCCCAGCATTTT.

This clone was counted many times. This chain links TRBV28 with TRBJ1-5; D is undetermined. Trimming cost V 3 bases and J 9 bases, with 12 bases left between them. The V gene's germline CDR1 is MDHEN and CDR2 SYDVKM. The CDR3 covers 13 residues. The CDR3 is CASSLRQIGPQHF. CDR3 DNA sequence: TGTGCCAGCAGTTTGAGACAAATCGGGCCCCAGCATTTT. Based on the CDR3 plus reference TRBV28 and TRBJ1-5, the full variable domain is DVKVTQSSRYLVKRTGEKVFLECVQDMDHENMFWYRQDPGLGLRLIYFSYDVKMKEKGDIPEGYSVSREKKERFSLILESASTNQTSMYLCASSLRQIGPQHFGDGTRLSIL.